One TCR beta chain is described in this entry. This receptor's antigen is unknown. No much larger clonotype is one base removed from it; base qualities were not supplied. Library creation used the immunoSEQ multiplex PCR assay. From the authors' description of their analysis: A statistical classification framework was built for diagnosing cytomegalovirus status from the catalog of TCR beta chain sequences. The table comes from immuneACCESS by way of TCRdb, which keeps in-frame sequences with V and J called. Part of the clones is missing from these tables; in studies checked, under half for an unresolved V gene and the rest for unknown reasons. V and J calls and clone size are as listed in that table; D and trimming were resolved from the DNA. Here the sample has roughly 120,000 clones; approximately 88% occur a single time. The ten biggest clones cover roughly 6.3% of the sample. V lost 6 bases and J lost 4 bases; the stretch between them is 16 bases long. From the germline V gene (reference sequence), CDR1 is MNHNY and CDR2 is SVGAGI. The CDR3 runs 15 residues from the cysteine to the phenylalanine. Of the read, only the CDR3 DNA is kept; its 45 bases are in frame from base 1.

The sample originates from a study of cytomegalovirus exposure and HLA in healthy donors (dated by TCRdb to between 2016 and 2019). Study-wide context: The approximately 710 repertoires of the first cohort and the roughly 120 validation repertoires were produced on the same platform, according to a later analysis. A separate validation cohort of 100 to 150 different subjects was used in addition to the approximately 670-subject first cohort. The study aimed to test whether cataloging public T cell receptors could reveal signatures of past pathogen exposure. To predict cytomegalovirus infection status, the study brought together high-throughput TCR immunosequencing, statistical association of individual TCRs with disease status, and machine learning. The full study reports these points: A few of the identified cytomegalovirus-associated TCR beta chains were confirmed in vitro to be specific for cytomegalovirus antigens. All 120 or so repertoires were used to score co-occurrence in the validation cohort in a later analysis, because that analysis had no HLA typing for the cohort. The authors suggested that the approach could potentially be generalized to other disease states and immunological phenotypes. Most TCR sequences were seen in very few donors, while some public TCRs were found in many individuals. The classifier was reported to diagnose cytomegalovirus status with high specificity and sensitivity in both the original cohort and the validation cohort. The study listed approximately 150 TCR beta chains as associated with cytomegalovirus. Subsequent analysis determined that TCRs grouped into clusters in the first cohort also showed a tendency toward co-occurrence across the roughly 110 validation repertoires, and 94% of cluster scores exceeded 0.

Separate from the roughly 660-subject first cohort, the validation cohort of 90 to 150 subjects was the group to which the donors belonged. The chain joins TRBV6-6 to TRBJ1-3; a tentative D call is TRBD1 (5 bases match). Sequenced: PBMCs. The TCR comes from a woman under 30 in good health and CMV-seropositive. The CDR3 sequence is CASRPTGILGNTIYF. Here is the DNA: TGTGCCAGCAGACCCACAGGTATTCTCGGAAACACCATATATTTT.